This TCR beta chain was sequenced in a study of CD8+CD57+ T cells in acquired aplastic anemia. The template used for profiling TCR beta VDJ and CDR3 was genomic DNA. From the reads, TCRdb called clonotypes with MiXCR, one entry per CDR3 protein. The sample has around 400,000 distinct CDR3 sequences, roughly 64% seen once. The CDR3 has 10 amino acids. Germline V gene lookup returns CDR1 DFQATT and CDR2 SNEGSKA (reference sequence). On this clonotype itself: Its ends do not fully match the called genes, so a read error is possible.

V is TRBV20-1 and J is TRBJ2-1; either TRBD1 or TRBD2 may fit D (7 bases each). The sequenced sample was sorted CD4+, CD8+, or CD8+CD57+ T cells (not recorded which) from PBMCs. The receptor comes from a human donor in good health, serving as a control. The CDR3 nucleotides read TGCAGTGCTAGAGATGGGAGGGGGCTGTTC. Protein product: CSARDGRGLF.